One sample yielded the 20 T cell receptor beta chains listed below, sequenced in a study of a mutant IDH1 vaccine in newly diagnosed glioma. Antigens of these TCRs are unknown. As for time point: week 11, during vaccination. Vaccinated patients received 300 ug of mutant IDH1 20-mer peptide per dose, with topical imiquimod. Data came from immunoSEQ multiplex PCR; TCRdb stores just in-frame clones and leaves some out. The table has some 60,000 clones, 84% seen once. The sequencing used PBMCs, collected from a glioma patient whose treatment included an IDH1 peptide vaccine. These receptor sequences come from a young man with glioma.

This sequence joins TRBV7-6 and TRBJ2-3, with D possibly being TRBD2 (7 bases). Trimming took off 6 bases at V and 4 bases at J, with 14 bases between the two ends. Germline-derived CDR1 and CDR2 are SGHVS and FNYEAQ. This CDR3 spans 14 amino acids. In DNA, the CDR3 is TGTGCCAGCAGTCCGGGGGGCGGGGCAGATACGCAGTATTTT. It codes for CASSPGGGADTQYF.

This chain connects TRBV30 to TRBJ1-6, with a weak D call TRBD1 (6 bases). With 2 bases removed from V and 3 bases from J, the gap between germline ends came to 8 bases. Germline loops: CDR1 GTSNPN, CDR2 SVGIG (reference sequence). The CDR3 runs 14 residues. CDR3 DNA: TGTGCCTGGAGTCCAGGGGACTATAATTCACCCCTCCACTTT. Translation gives CAWSPGDYNSPLHF.

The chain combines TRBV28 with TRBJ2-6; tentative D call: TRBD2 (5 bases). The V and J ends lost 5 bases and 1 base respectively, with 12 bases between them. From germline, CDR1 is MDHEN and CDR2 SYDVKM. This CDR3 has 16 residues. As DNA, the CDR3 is TGTGCCAGCAGTCCTCCCGGGGTATCTGGGGCCAACGTCCTGACTTTC. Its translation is CASSPPGVSGANVLTF. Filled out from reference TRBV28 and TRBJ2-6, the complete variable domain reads DVKVTQSSRYLVKRTGEKVFLECVQDMDHENMFWYRQDPGLGLRLIYFSYDVKMKEKGDIPEGYSVSREKKERFSLILESASTNQTSMYLCASSPPGVSGANVLTFGAGSRLTVL.

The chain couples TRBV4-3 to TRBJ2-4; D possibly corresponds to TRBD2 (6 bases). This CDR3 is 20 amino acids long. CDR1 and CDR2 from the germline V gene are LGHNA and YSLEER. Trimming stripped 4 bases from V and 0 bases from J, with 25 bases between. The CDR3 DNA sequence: TGCGCCAGCAGCCTGTACACCGGGACTTATCCAACCGTAGCCAAAAACATTCAGTACTTC. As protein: CASSLYTGTYPTVAKNIQYF.

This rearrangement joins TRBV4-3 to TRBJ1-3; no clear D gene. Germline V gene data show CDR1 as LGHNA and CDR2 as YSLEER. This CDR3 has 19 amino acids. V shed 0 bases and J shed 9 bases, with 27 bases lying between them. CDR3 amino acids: CASSQDLNAGQLARSTIYF. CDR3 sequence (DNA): TGCGCCAGCAGCCAAGATCTAAATGCAGGTCAATTGGCACGAAGCACCATATATTTT.

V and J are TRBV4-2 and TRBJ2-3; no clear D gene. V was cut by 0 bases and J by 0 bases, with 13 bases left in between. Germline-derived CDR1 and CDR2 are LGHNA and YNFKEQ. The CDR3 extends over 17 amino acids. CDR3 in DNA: TGTGCCAGCAGCCAAGAAACCCCGCATTACAGCACAGATACGCAGTATTTT. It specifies CASSQETPHYSTDTQYF.

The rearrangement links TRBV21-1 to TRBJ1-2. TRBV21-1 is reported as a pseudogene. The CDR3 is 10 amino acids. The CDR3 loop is CASSTWGYTF. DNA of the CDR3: TGTGCCAGCAGCACCTGGGGCTACACCTTC.

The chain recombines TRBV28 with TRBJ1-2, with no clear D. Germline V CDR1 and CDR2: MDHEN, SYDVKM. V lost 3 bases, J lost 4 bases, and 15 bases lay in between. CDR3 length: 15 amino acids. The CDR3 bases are TGTGCCAGCAGTTTCCGTTTTATGTCCCTCTATGGCTACACCTTC. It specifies CASSFRFMSLYGYTF.

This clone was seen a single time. The CDR3 DNA sequence: TGTGCCAGCAGCTCCGGGGAAGGCTACGACAATGAGCAGTTCTTC. Protein product: CASSSGEGYDNEQFF. V and J are TRBV7-9 and TRBJ2-1, with a possible D match to TRBD2 (5 bases). CDR1 SEHNR and CDR2 FQNEAQ come from the germline V gene (reference sequence). Trimming left V 4 bases short and J 5 bases short, with 15 bases between. CDR3 length: 15 amino acids.

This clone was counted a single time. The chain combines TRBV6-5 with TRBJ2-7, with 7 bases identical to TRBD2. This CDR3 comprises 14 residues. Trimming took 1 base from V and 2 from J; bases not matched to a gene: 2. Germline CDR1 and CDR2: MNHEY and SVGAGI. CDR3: CASSYYRGAYEQYF. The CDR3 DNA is TGTGCCAGCAGTTACTATCGGGGGGCCTACGAGCAGTACTTC.

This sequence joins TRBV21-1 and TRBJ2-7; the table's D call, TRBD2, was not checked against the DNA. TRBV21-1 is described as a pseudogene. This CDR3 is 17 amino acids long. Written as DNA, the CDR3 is TGTGCCAGCAGCACCCAAGAGGGGCTAGCGGGGAACTACGAGCAGTACTTC. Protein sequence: CASSTQEGLAGNYEQYF.

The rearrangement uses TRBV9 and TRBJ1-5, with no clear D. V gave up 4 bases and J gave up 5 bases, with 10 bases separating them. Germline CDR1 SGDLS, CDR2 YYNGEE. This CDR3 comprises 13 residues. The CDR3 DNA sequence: TGTGCCAGCAGCCAAGTTGGTTATCAGCCCCAGCATTTT. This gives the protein CASSQVGYQPQHF.

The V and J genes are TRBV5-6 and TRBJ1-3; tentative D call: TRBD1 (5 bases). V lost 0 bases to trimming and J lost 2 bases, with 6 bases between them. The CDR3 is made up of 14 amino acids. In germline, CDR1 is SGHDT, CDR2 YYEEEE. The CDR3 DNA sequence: TGTGCCAGCAGCTTGGGGGGGACTGGAAACACCATATATTTT. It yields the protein CASSLGGTGNTIYF.

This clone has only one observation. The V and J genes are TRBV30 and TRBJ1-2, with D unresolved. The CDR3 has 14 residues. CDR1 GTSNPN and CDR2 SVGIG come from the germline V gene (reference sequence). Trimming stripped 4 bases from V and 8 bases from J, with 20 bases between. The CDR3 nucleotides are TGTGCCTGGACCCTCGGACGAGGAACTATGGGCTACACCTTC. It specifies CAWTLGRGTMGYTF.

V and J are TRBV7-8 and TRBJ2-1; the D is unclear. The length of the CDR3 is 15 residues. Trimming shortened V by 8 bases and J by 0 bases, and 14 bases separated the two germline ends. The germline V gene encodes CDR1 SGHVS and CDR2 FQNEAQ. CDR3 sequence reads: CASGERASSYNEQFF. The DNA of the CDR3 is TGTGCCAGCGGGGAAAGGGCGAGCTCCTACAATGAGCAGTTCTTC.

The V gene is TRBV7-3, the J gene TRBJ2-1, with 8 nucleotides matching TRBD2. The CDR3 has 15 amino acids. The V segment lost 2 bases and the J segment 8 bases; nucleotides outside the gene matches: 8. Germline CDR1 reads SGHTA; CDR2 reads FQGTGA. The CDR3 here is CASSLQAGVLDEQFF. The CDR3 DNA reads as TGTGCCAGCAGCTTACAAGCGGGAGTTCTCGATGAGCAGTTCTTC. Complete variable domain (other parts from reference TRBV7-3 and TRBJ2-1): GAGVSQTPSNKVTEKGKYVELRCDPISGHTALYWYRQSLGQGPEFLIYFQGTGAADDSGLPNDRFFAVRPEGSVSTLKIQRTERGDSAVYLCASSLQAGVLDEQFFGPGTRLTVL.

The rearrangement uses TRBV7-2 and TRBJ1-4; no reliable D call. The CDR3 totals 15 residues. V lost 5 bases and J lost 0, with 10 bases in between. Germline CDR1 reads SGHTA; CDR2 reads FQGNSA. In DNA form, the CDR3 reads TGTGCCAGCAGCCCATTCGGCCCAACTAATGAAAAACTGTTTTTT. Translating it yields CASSPFGPTNEKLFF.

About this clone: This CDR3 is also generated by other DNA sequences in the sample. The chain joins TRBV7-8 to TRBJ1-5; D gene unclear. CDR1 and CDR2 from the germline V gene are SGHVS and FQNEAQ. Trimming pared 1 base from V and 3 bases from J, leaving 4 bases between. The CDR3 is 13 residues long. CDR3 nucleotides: TGTGCCAGCAGCTTAGTGTCCAATCAGCCCCAGCATTTT. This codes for CASSLVSNQPQHF. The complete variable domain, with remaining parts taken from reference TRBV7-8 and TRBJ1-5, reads GAGVSQSPRYKVAKRGQDVALRCDPISGHVSLFWYQQALGQGPEFLTYFQNEAQLDKSGLPSDRFFAERPEGSVSTLKIQRTQQEDSAVYLCASSLVSNQPQHFGDGTRLSIL.

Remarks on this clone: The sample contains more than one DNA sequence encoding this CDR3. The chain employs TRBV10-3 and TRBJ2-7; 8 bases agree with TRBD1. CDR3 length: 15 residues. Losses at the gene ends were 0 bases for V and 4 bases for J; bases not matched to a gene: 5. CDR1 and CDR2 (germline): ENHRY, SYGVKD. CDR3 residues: CAISESSGGAYEQYF. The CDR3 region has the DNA TGTGCCATCAGTGAGTCGTCAGGGGGCGCGTACGAGCAGTACTTC.

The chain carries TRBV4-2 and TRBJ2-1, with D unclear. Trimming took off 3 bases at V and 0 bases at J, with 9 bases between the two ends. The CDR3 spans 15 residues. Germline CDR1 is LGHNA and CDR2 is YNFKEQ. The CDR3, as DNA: TGTGCCAGCAGCCAGCAGTTAAACTCCTACAATGAGCAGTTCTTC. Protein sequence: CASSQQLNSYNEQFF.